Below, 29 T cell receptor beta chains from the same sample are listed, as sequenced in a study of Ad26.COV2.S vaccination and SARS-CoV-2 variants. TCRdb keeps only in-frame clones here, not all; method: immunoSEQ multiplex PCR. The data contain around 300,000 clones, approximately 90% of them singletons. Treatment specified: 15 to 20 received Ad26.COV2.S at low or high dose, single or two shots; several received placebo; per-sample allocation not given. Day 63 following the first vaccine or placebo injection was when the samples were taken. The sequenced sample was peripheral blood, obtained in a trial of Ad26.COV2.S vaccine versus placebo. The receptors were gathered from a person aged 18-60 years who received the Ad26.COV2.S COVID-19 vaccine or a placebo.

The chain joins TRBV28 to TRBJ1-2; D not resolved. V dropped 5 bases and J dropped 14 bases, with 18 bases sitting between them. CDR3 size: 12 residues. CDR1 and CDR2 (germline): MDHEN, SYDVKM. The CDR3 DNA is TGTGCCAGCAGTCTCTGGACCTCCGCACCTACCTTC. Protein product: CASSLWTSAPTF.

The rearrangement uses TRBV6-2 or TRBV6-3 and TRBJ1-6; weak D call: TRBD1 (5 bases). V lost 6 bases and J lost 6, with 12 bases in between. The CDR3 runs to 14 residues. Germline CDR1 reads MNHEY; CDR2 reads SVGEGT. As DNA, the CDR3 is TGTGCCAGCAGCCCCGGGACGGTTAATTCACCCCTCCACTTT. Translation: CASSPGTVNSPLHF.

This chain connects TRBV7-2 to TRBJ2-2, with 7 positions matching TRBD2. Germline V gives CDR1 SGHTA, CDR2 FQGNSA. CDR3 length: 15 residues. V lost 1 base, J lost 8 bases, and 7 bases stayed unmatched. The CDR3 loop is CASSLGGRYPGELFF. In DNA, the CDR3 is TGTGCCAGCAGCTTAGGCGGGAGATACCCGGGGGAGCTGTTTTTT.

The chain uses TRBV7-8 and TRBJ2-7; TRBD1 matches 9 bases. V lost 1 base, J lost 6 bases, and 10 bases stayed unmatched. This CDR3 is built from 16 residues. Germline CDR1 SGHVS, CDR2 FQNEAQ. In nucleotides, the CDR3 is TGTGCCAGCAGCTTAGTGGGACAGGGCGGAGGTGTCGAGCAGTACTTC. This gives the protein CASSLVGQGGGVEQYF.

This rearrangement joins TRBV5-4 to TRBJ2-3; D possibly matches TRBD1 or TRBD2 (6 bases each). This CDR3 region has 15 residues. Germline CDR1 reads SGHNT; CDR2 reads YYREEE (reference sequence). Deletions cut 4 bases from V and 1 base from J, with 13 bases between. CDR3 DNA: TGTGCCAGCAGCCTCCGGGGGCCGGGCACAGATACGCAGTATTTT. Amino acid sequence: CASSLRGPGTDTQYF.

The J gene is TRBJ2-3, the V gene TRBV24-1; D possibly matches TRBD1 or TRBD2 (5 bases each). Germline CDR1 KGHDR, CDR2 SFDVKD. This CDR3 region has 14 residues. Trimming cost V 6 bases and J 0 bases, with 9 bases left between them. The DNA for the CDR3 is TGTGCCACCAGTAGTTGGGGGAGCACAGATACGCAGTATTTT. This translates into CATSSWGSTDTQYF.

This rearrangement joins TRBV7-9 to TRBJ1-2; D remains ambiguous. Germline V gene lookup returns CDR1 SEHNR and CDR2 FQNEAQ (reference sequence). The CDR3 runs to 14 residues. Trimming pared 4 bases from V and 4 bases from J, leaving 13 bases between. CDR3 sequence reads: CASSSGRVTYGYTF. In nucleotides, the CDR3 is TGTGCCAGCAGCTCGGGCAGAGTCACCTATGGCTACACCTTC.

The chain links TRBV18 to TRBJ2-5; 8 positions match TRBD1. This CDR3 is 18 amino acids long. From germline, CDR1 is KGHSH and CDR2 LQKENI. Trimming cost V 4 bases and J 2 bases; bases outside gene matches: 15. CDR3 residues: CASSHLQGVGTSQETQYF. DNA of the CDR3: TGTGCCAGCTCACACCTACAGGGGGTTGGGACTTCTCAAGAGACCCAGTACTTC.

The chain carries TRBV5-1 and TRBJ1-1, with D hard to call. CDR3 length: 14 amino acids. V gave up 4 bases and J gave up 5 bases, with 15 bases separating them. Germline V lookup: CDR1 SGHRS, CDR2 YFSETQ. CDR3 loop: CASSLGSTQTEAFF. CDR3 nucleotide sequence: TGCGCCAGCAGCCTCGGGTCCACCCAGACTGAAGCTTTCTTT. The variable domain in full, completed from reference TRBV5-1 and TRBJ1-1, reads KAGVTQTPRYLIKTRGQQVTLSCSPISGHRSVSWYQQTPGQGLQFLFEYFSETQRNKGNFPGRFSGRQFSNSRSEMNVSTLELGDSALYLCASSLGSTQTEAFFGQGTRLTVV.

This rearrangement joins TRBV6-5 to TRBJ2-3; possible D gene TRBD2, 5 bases. The length of the CDR3 is 15 residues. Germline V gives CDR1 MNHEY, CDR2 SVGAGI. Trimming took 2 bases from V and 2 from J, leaving 11 bases between them. The CDR3 nucleotides are TGTGCCAGCAGTTACGAGGGAAAAACCACAGATACGCAGTATTTT. Its translation: CASSYEGKTTDTQYF.

CDR3 region: CASSPRQGAGTGELFF. The CDR3 DNA reads as TGCGCCAGCAGCCCCCGACAGGGGGCGGGCACCGGGGAGCTGTTTTTT. This rearrangement joins TRBV5-1 to TRBJ2-2; 10 positions match TRBD1. Germline CDR1 and CDR2: SGHRS and YFSETQ. The CDR3 is made up of 16 amino acids. J was trimmed by 4 bases and V by 4 bases; bases with no gene match: 7. The full variable domain, in which reference TRBV5-1 and TRBJ2-2 provide the parts outside the CDR3, is KAGVTQTPRYLIKTRGQQVTLSCSPISGHRSVSWYQQTPGQGLQFLFEYFSETQRNKGNFPGRFSGRQFSNSRSEMNVSTLELGDSALYLCASSPRQGAGTGELFFGEGSRLTVL.

V is TRBV2 and J is TRBJ2-1; 7 bases are shared with TRBD2. V dropped 6 bases and J dropped 9; count of bases not matched to a gene: 11. Per germline, CDR1 SNHLY and CDR2 FYNNEI. CDR3 length: 14 residues. The CDR3 loop is CASSPRTSGGEQFF. The CDR3 nucleotides read TGTGCCAGCAGCCCTCGGACTAGTGGGGGTGAGCAGTTCTTC.

The V and J genes are TRBV6-5 and TRBJ2-7, with D perhaps matching TRBD1 (6 bases). Germline V gene data show CDR1 as MNHEY and CDR2 as SVGAGI. The CDR3 loop spans 11 amino acids. Trimming removed 6 bases at V and 6 bases at J, with 9 bases between. CDR3 DNA: TGTGCCAGCAGACAGGGTACCGAGCAGTACTTC. Protein sequence: CASRQGTEQYF.

This clone has more than one count but fewer than ten. The gene calls are TRBV4-1 and TRBJ2-3, with D tentatively TRBD2 (6 bases). Germline V gene lookup returns CDR1 MGHRA and CDR2 YSYEKL. The CDR3 has 14 amino acids. Trimming pared 1 base from V and 2 bases from J, leaving 7 bases between. The DNA of the CDR3 is TGCGCCAGCAGCCAAGGGGAGGACACAGATACGCAGTATTTT. This sequence encodes CASSQGEDTDTQYF.

This clone was found once. The same CDR3 arises from other DNA sequences in this sample as well. V usage is TRBV7-2 and J usage is TRBJ1-5; D is ambiguous. The CDR3 sequence is 13 residues long. The V gene's germline CDR1 is SGHTA and CDR2 FQGNSA. V dropped 3 bases and J dropped 2 bases, with 5 bases sitting between them. The CDR3 loop reads CASSLRGNQPQHF. The CDR3 DNA sequence: TGTGCCAGCAGCTTGCGCGGCAATCAGCCCCAGCATTTT.

The V and J genes are TRBV4-3 and TRBJ1-2; D is unresolved. Germline loops: CDR1 LGHNA, CDR2 YSLEER. The CDR3 is 14 residues long. Trimming stripped 0 bases from V and 7 bases from J, with 12 bases between. Written as DNA, the CDR3 is TGCGCCAGCAGCCAAGATATCCGGTCGGGTGGCTACACCTTC. This translates into CASSQDIRSGGYTF.

V usage is TRBV6-2 or TRBV6-3 and J usage is TRBJ1-6, with D perhaps matching TRBD1 (5 bases). Per the germline V gene, CDR1 is MNHEY and CDR2 is SVGEGT. This CDR3 is built from 16 residues. Trimming left V 0 bases short and J 7 bases short, with 13 bases between. The CDR3 protein is CASSYSEAGFNSPLHF. The CDR3 DNA reads as TGTGCCAGCAGTTACTCGGAAGCAGGGTTCAATTCACCCCTCCACTTT.

The genes are TRBV4-1 and TRBJ2-5; D not resolved. V was shortened by 0 bases and J by 4 bases, with 6 bases between the two germline ends. This CDR3 has 13 amino acids. From germline, CDR1 is MGHRA and CDR2 YSYEKL. Here the CDR3 reads CASSQDRSETQYF. As DNA, the CDR3 is TGCGCCAGCAGCCAAGACCGGTCAGAGACCCAGTACTTC.

This clone was counted once. This chain links TRBV28 with TRBJ2-5; 7 positions agree with TRBD1. J gave up 1 base and V 5 bases, and 13 bases lay outside the gene matches. Germline assignment: CDR1 MDHEN and CDR2 SYDVKM. The CDR3 covers 17 residues. In DNA form, the CDR3 reads TGTGCCAGCAGTGTTACCCCGTGGGGACAGATCCAAGAGACCCAGTACTTC. Its protein product is CASSVTPWGQIQETQYF.

The J gene is TRBJ2-1, the V gene TRBV19, with D hard to call. The germline V gene encodes CDR1 LNHDA and CDR2 SQIVND (reference sequence). CDR3 length: 13 residues. V was clipped by 3 bases and J by 3 bases, with 6 bases between them. CDR3: CASSITDYNEQFF. For the CDR3, the DNA is TGTGCCAGTAGTATTACAGACTACAATGAGCAGTTCTTC.

This chain joins TRBV11-1 and TRBJ2-1; 11 bases match TRBD2. Germline values: CDR1 SGHAT, CDR2 FQDESV (reference sequence). The CDR3 runs to 16 residues. Germline trimming cut 5 bases from V and 1 base from J; bases unmatched to any gene: 4. The CDR3 protein is CASSRRLAGSYNEQFF. DNA of the CDR3: TGTGCCAGCAGCCGCCGACTAGCGGGATCCTACAATGAGCAGTTCTTC.

The chain has TRBV4-2 and TRBJ1-2; 9 nucleotides line up with TRBD1. Trimming removed 3 bases from V and 4 bases from J; junction bases left unmatched: 6. Germline V gene sequence: CDR1 LGHNA, CDR2 YNFKEQ. The CDR3 contains 15 residues. CDR3 loop: CASSHLQGAIYGYTF. CDR3 coding DNA: TGTGCCAGCAGCCACTTACAGGGGGCCATCTATGGCTACACCTTC.

V usage is TRBV15 and J usage is TRBJ1-6, with D perhaps matching TRBD1 (6 bases). The V end was cut by 1 base, the J end by 7 bases, with 14 bases between. This CDR3 has 16 residues. CDR1 and CDR2 from the germline V gene are LNHNV and YYDKDF (reference sequence). The CDR3 coding sequence is TGTGCCACCAGCAGAGTATTGGGGGGCGGCAATTCACCCCTCCACTTT. Translated: CATSRVLGGGNSPLHF.

J is TRBJ1-2 and V is TRBV5-1; the D gene is possibly TRBD1 (5 bases). In germline, CDR1 is SGHRS, CDR2 YFSETQ. V lost 0 bases and J 2 bases, leaving 11 bases between the germline ends. The length of the CDR3 is 15 residues. As DNA, the CDR3 is TGCGCCAGCAGCTTGGGACAGATACCAAACTATGGCTACACCTTC. Protein: CASSLGQIPNYGYTF. Supplemented by reference TRBV5-1 and TRBJ1-2, the full variable domain reads KAGVTQTPRYLIKTRGQQVTLSCSPISGHRSVSWYQQTPGQGLQFLFEYFSETQRNKGNFPGRFSGRQFSNSRSEMNVSTLELGDSALYLCASSLGQIPNYGYTFGSGTRLTVV.

V usage is TRBV6-6 and J usage is TRBJ2-1, with TRBD2 identical over 16 bases. The CDR3 spans 15 residues. The trim removed 2 bases at V and 10 bases at J, leaving 2 bases unmatched. The germline gives CDR1 MNHNY, CDR2 SVGAGI (reference sequence). The CDR3 DNA reads as TGTGCCAGCAGTTACGGGACTAGCGGGAGGGCGGAGCAGTTCTTC. Amino acid sequence: CASSYGTSGRAEQFF.

This chain joins TRBV18 and TRBJ2-7, with no clear D. Germline V CDR1 and CDR2: KGHSH, LQKENI. Between the trimmed V and J ends, which lost 3 bases and 6 bases, there was a span of 9 bases. The CDR3 length is 12 residues. This CDR3 is CASSPTKIEQYF. The CDR3 DNA is TGTGCCAGCTCACCCACCAAAATCGAGCAGTACTTC.

The chain combines TRBV2 with TRBJ1-1; D is perhaps TRBD1 (5 bases). The CDR3 length is 13 residues. Trimming stripped 1 base from V and 3 bases from J, with 6 bases between. CDR1 SNHLY and CDR2 FYNNEI come from the germline V gene. The chain's CDR3 is CASSEGGDTEAFF. In nucleotides, the CDR3 is TGTGCCAGCAGTGAAGGGGGGGACACTGAAGCTTTCTTT. Based on the CDR3 plus reference TRBV2 and TRBJ1-1, the full variable domain is EPEVTQTPSHQVTQMGQEVILRCVPISNHLYFYWYRQILGQKVEFLVSFYNNEISEKSEIFDDQFSVERPDGSNFTLKIRSTKLEDSAMYFCASSEGGDTEAFFGQGTRLTVV.

The gene calls are TRBV5-4 and TRBJ2-2, with TRBD1 identical over 9 bases. V shed 2 bases, J shed 6 bases, and the junction held 2 bases outside the gene matches. Per the germline V gene, CDR1 is SGHNT and CDR2 is YYREEE (reference sequence). This CDR3 contains 14 residues. The DNA for the CDR3 is TGTGCCAGCAGCTTCGACAGGGGGTCCGGGGAGCTGTTTTTT. As protein: CASSFDRGSGELFF.

This sequence joins TRBV10-3 and TRBJ2-7, with D possibly being TRBD2 (6 bases). Germline values: CDR1 ENHRY, CDR2 SYGVKD. The CDR3 has 14 residues. V lost 0 bases and J lost 5, with 11 bases in between. CDR3 region: CAISESGEAHEQYF. CDR3 in DNA: TGTGCCATCAGTGAGTCCGGGGAGGCCCACGAGCAGTACTTC.